The next 17 T cell receptor beta chains were all read from a single sample in a study of regulatory T cells in long-lasting Graves disease. Through Arm-PCR of CDR3 regions and iRepertoire HTBI primers, TCR beta libraries were built. Via MiXCR, TCRdb re-called the multiplex PCR reads, giving one row per CDR3 protein. The sample contains 400,000 to 550,000 distinct CDR3 sequences, about a sixth of which appear only once. Time point meaning: newly diagnosed GD, antithyroid drugs for less than 3 months. TCR sequences were obtained from RNA taken from PBMCs. This sample was shared with a second study, whose subject was T cells in Graves' hyperthyroidism and ophthalmopathy.

The starting material was peripheral blood mononuclear cells (PBMCs), obtained at new diagnosis, from a patient treated with antithyroid drugs. These receptors were collected from a woman aged 25 to 39 with Graves disease.

This clonotype is labeled as medium-sized. V usage is TRBV20-1 and J usage is TRBJ2-3; D could derive from TRBD1 or TRBD2 (5 bases each). The V and J ends lost 3 bases and 0 bases respectively, with 19 bases between them. Germline V gene lookup returns CDR1 DFQATT and CDR2 SNEGSKA (reference sequence). CDR3 length: 17 amino acids. The CDR3 loop reads CSARGPWDLSSTDTQYF. The CDR3 bases are TGCAGTGCTAGGGGCCCCTGGGACCTATCTAGCACAGATACGCAGTATTTT.

This clonotype was counted ten times or more. This chain joins TRBV7-2 and TRBJ1-2; D might be TRBD1 (5 bases). The CDR3 has 14 residues. Germline CDR1 is SGHTA and CDR2 is FQGNSA. V was clipped by 4 bases and J by 4 bases, with 13 bases between them. Here the CDR3 DNA reads TGTGCCAGCAGCTCCACGGGGGGGTCCTATGGCTACACCTTC. Residues: CASSSTGGSYGYTF.

This clonotype has ten or more counts. V usage is TRBV5-4 and J usage is TRBJ2-1; D possibly corresponds to TRBD1 (6 bases). The CDR3 loop spans 13 amino acids. Germline CDR1 is SGHNT and CDR2 is YYREEE (reference sequence). Trimming removed 3 bases from V and 10 bases from J, with 14 bases in between. Written as DNA, the CDR3 is TGTGCCAGCAGCTCCCAGGGGAGTAGGGAGCAGTTCTTC. It translates to CASSSQGSREQFF.

Comment on this clonotype: Because it lacks the conserved phenylalanine or tryptophan at the end, this CDR3 is likely a read error. This chain connects TRBV12-3 or TRBV12-4 to TRBJ2-7; D perhaps matches TRBD2 (5 bases). This CDR3 spans 12 amino acids. V lost 3 bases and J 2 bases, leaving 5 bases between the germline ends. CDR3 loop: CASSFGAYEQYL. As DNA, the CDR3 is TGTGCCAGCAGTTTCGGGGCCTACGAGCAGTACCTC.

The chain recombines TRBV4-1 with TRBJ2-1; 8 bases are a match to TRBD2. V shed 4 bases and J 8 bases; nucleotides not matched to a gene: 13. The CDR3 runs to 16 residues. The germline V gene has CDR1 MGHRA and CDR2 YSYEKL. DNA of the CDR3: TGCGCCAGCAGCCGGCCGGGGCTAGCGGGTTGGTATGAGCAGTTCTTC. It yields the protein CASSRPGLAGWYEQFF.

For this clonotype: The missing conserved phenylalanine or tryptophan at the end of this CDR3 makes a read error likely. No DNA is shown, since the ends of the CDR3 on it are uncertain; the CDR3 is the one TCRdb lists. This rearrangement joins TRBV7-9 to TRBJ2-7; TRBD2 is taken as the D call from the table, unchecked against the DNA. Inclusive of both ends, the CDR3 amounts to 8 amino acids. Germline CDR1 SEHNR, CDR2 FQNEAQ (reference sequence). CDR3 in amino acids: CASLKAGG.

Ten or more counts support this clonotype. The chain links TRBV5-1 to TRBJ1-4, with 11 positions matching TRBD1. Germline CDR1 is SGHRS and CDR2 is YFSETQ. CDR3 size: 17 residues. V was clipped by 4 bases and J by 7 bases; unmatched bases: 12. The CDR3 loop is CASSRSRGQGAGEKLFF. The CDR3 nucleotides read TGCGCCAGCAGCCGCTCACGAGGACAGGGGGCTGGTGAAAAACTGTTTTTT.

This clonotype was counted a few times. One end of the junction is discordant with germline, which a read error may explain. The chain uses TRBV20-1 and TRBJ2-3; TRBD1 is a possible D gene (7 bases). There are 16 residues in the CDR3. Germline CDR1 is DFQATT and CDR2 is SNEGSKA (reference sequence). The CDR3 bases are TGCGGTGCAGTGGCCTCAGTCAGGGGGGAGAGGGATACGCAGTATTTT. It translates to CGAVASVRGERDTQYF.

The V call is TRBV25-1, the J call TRBJ2-7; D not resolved. Per germline, CDR1 MGHDK and CDR2 SYGVNS. V gave up 2 bases and J gave up 4 bases, with 18 bases separating them. The CDR3 sequence is 16 residues long. CDR3 protein: CASSEVGPEGFYEQYF. The CDR3 bases are TGTGCCAGCAGTGAAGTGGGTCCCGAAGGCTTTTACGAGCAGTACTTC.

In its sample, this clonotype was seen once. This clone may be a read error of a much larger clone one base away. The V call is TRBV6-1, the J call TRBJ2-2; the D gene is possibly TRBD1 (5 bases). CDR3 length equals 15 residues. Germline CDR1 reads MNHNS; CDR2 reads SASEGT. V lost 3 bases and J lost 1, with 9 bases in between. CDR3 protein: CASSDQGMNTGELFF. CDR3 sequence (DNA): TGTGCCAGCAGTGATCAGGGTATGAACACCGGGGAGCTGTTTTTT.

In regard to this clonotype: A much larger clonotype is one base distant, so this may be a read error. The CDR3, as DNA: TGTGCCAGCAGCTTAGGGCTCGGAGGTCGGGAGACCCAGCACTTC. Its translation: CASSLGLGGRETQHF. The J gene is TRBJ2-1, the V gene TRBV7-3; tentatively, D is TRBD2 (6 bases). The CDR3 contains 15 residues. Germline CDR1 is SGHTA and CDR2 is FQGTGA.

This clonotype has at least ten counts. The V call is TRBV6-1, the J call TRBJ1-2, with 8 bases fitting TRBD1. J gave up 3 bases and V 10 bases, and 7 bases lay outside the gene matches. The germline V gene has CDR1 MNHNS and CDR2 SASEGT. CDR3 length: 13 amino acids. For the CDR3, the DNA is TGTGCCACTACGCCGGACAGGGACTATGGCTACACCTTC. Amino acid sequence: CATTPDRDYGYTF.

This clonotype has only a few counts. The genes are TRBV4-2 and TRBJ2-4, with 11 positions matching TRBD2. The CDR3 is 18 residues long. Unmatched junction bases numbered 7, after V lost 2 bases and J lost 1 base. Germline assignment: CDR1 LGHNA and CDR2 YNFKEQ. DNA of the CDR3: TGTGCCAGCAGCCAATCCCACACTAGCGGGAGTGCCAAAAACATTCAGTACTTC. Translation: CASSQSHTSGSAKNIQYF.

This clonotype was recorded many times. The chain employs TRBV27 and TRBJ2-1; the match to TRBD2 covers 8 bases. Germline V CDR1 and CDR2: MNHEY, SMNVEV (reference sequence). Trimming cost V 3 bases and J 1 base; bases outside gene matches: 14. The CDR3 has 19 residues. DNA of the CDR3: TGTGCCAGCAGTTTCATAGCGCGTACCCAGCGGGAGTCCTACAATGAGCAGTTCTTC. Amino acids: CASSFIARTQRESYNEQFF.

At least ten counts were recorded for this clonotype. The chain carries TRBV28 and TRBJ2-5; D possibly matches TRBD1 or TRBD2 (5 bases each). Trimming took off 11 bases at V and 2 bases at J, with 12 bases between the two ends. Germline CDR1 MDHEN, CDR2 SYDVKM. The CDR3 consists of 12 residues. The DNA for the CDR3 is TGTGCCGGAGAGGGACGTCAAGAGACCCAGTACTTC. Protein sequence: CAGEGRQETQYF.

This clonotype has a count of ten or more. V is TRBV14 and J is TRBJ1-6; weak D call: TRBD1 (6 bases). Germline CDR1 SGHDN, CDR2 FVKESK. The CDR3 has 14 amino acids. Trimming cost V 3 bases and J 9 bases, with 12 bases left between them. Here the CDR3 reads CASSHRGGSSPLHF. DNA of the CDR3: TGTGCCAGCAGCCACAGGGGAGGGAGTTCACCCCTCCACTTT.

This clonotype was seen ten or more times. The chain combines TRBV6-1 with TRBJ2-1; D might be TRBD1 (6 bases). Germline assignment: CDR1 MNHNS and CDR2 SASEGT. V lost 8 bases and J lost 7, with 21 bases in between. This CDR3 is 15 amino acids long. CDR3 DNA: TGTGCCAGCGGAGCTCTCGGGACATTGGGTAATGAGCAGTTCTTC. Residues: CASGALGTLGNEQFF.